Included here is one T cell receptor beta chain sequence, with context. Its antigen is still unknown. No conserved phenylalanine or tryptophan ends this CDR3, so it is likely a read error. The source of the sample is a study of Graves' ophthalmopathy and Graves' hyperthyroidism (dated by TCRdb to about 2018). A note on the overall study: Peripheral blood was collected at initial diagnosis, before any treatment. The study used TCR beta repertoire signatures to distinguish Graves' ophthalmopathy from Graves' hyperthyroidism and to predict progression to ophthalmopathy. In total, approximately 130 blood samples were TCR-sequenced: 40 to 45 ophthalmopathy, some 75 hyperthyroidism and roughly 17 hyperthyroidism-to-ophthalmopathy patients. To explore V-J signatures distinguishing ophthalmopathy from hyperthyroidism, a discovery set of 100 or so patients (43 ophthalmopathy, around 55 stable hyperthyroidism) was enrolled. An independent validation cohort was composed of approximately 18 hyperthyroidism patients and approximately 15 patients who later progressed from hyperthyroidism to ophthalmopathy. In a handful of hyperthyroidism patients, the T-cell repertoire of thyroid tissue was compared with the T-cell repertoire of blood. Following sampling, methimazole starting at 30 mg daily was administered to hyperthyroidism patients, and high-dose intravenous methylprednisolone was administered to ophthalmopathy patients. For training and testing, the 100 or so patients in the discovery cohort were randomly divided in a 7:3 ratio.

Study-wide findings and limitations: No statistical method was used to predetermine the sample size, and group allocation was not hidden from the investigators. Most of the expanded thyroid clonotypes with a frequency above 0.001 were also detected in blood, and it was suggested that the thyroid immune response may be reflected by blood repertoires. The 13-signature model separated ophthalmopathy from stable hyperthyroidism with about 86% sensitivity and almost 84% specificity in cross-validation, and 80%/75% in the test set. In validation, the model predicted ophthalmopathy progression with 55% to 71% sensitivity and around 72% specificity; about a dozen predicted patients were CT-confirmed with GO in a median of around 6 months.

Ophthalmopathy patients were characterized by moderately to severely active disease, a Clinical Activity Score of at least 3, a NOSPECS grade of at least 4, and a disease duration under 3 months. Patients were excluded if they had other autoimmune diseases, uncontrolled infections, pregnancy or lactation. Clinical symptoms, serum thyroxine, TRAb, thyroid ultrasound and orbital computed tomography formed the basis of the diagnosis. Ficoll-Paque density gradient centrifugation was used to isolate PBMCs from around 9.1 ml of fresh peripheral blood. Total RNA was extracted using Trizol reagent, and RNA quality was checked on an Agilent 2100 Bioanalyzer. The CDR3 spans 10 residues, counting both ends. The retained sequence is limited to the CDR3, 30 bases, with the frame set at the first base. CDR1 MDHEN and CDR2 SYDVKM are derived from the germline V gene. V is reduced by 6 bases and J by 5 bases, leaving a spacing of 4 bases between them.

TCR beta CDR3 regions were amplified from RNA transcripts for repertoire sequencing. The first round of RT-PCR was done with HTBI primers and the Qiagen OneStep RT-PCR kit, and was followed by a second round of multiplex PCR, then size selection and purification. The libraries underwent paired-end sequencing with 100 bp reads on an Illumina HiSeq2000. In the original analysis: Reads were processed with SOAPnuke, discarding reads with adapters, uncalled bases, mean Phred below 15, or no exact constant-primer or identifier match. COPE v1.2.5 was used to merge the high-quality paired reads. Clonotypes were defined as unique nucleotide sequences and were aligned to IMGT TRB V, D and J references using MiTCR v1.1. The analysis was limited to V-J combinations with a frequency above 0.0001, which together covered 98% to 99.2% of repertoires. A TCR clonal expansion and chaos score per V-J combination was defined as the ratio of F50 clonal expansion to chaos observed in the TCRdist matrix. Welch's t-statistics and random forest were used to reduce the features to about twelve V-J combinations, which were then used as input to a naive Bayes classifier. The Morisita-Horn index was used to measure how similar the thyroid and blood repertoires were. Through fastp at Q25 and MiXCR, TCRdb rebuilt clones from the public reads, retaining in-frame beta chains. Identical CDR3 proteins give one entry, which carries the most common genes and DNA. TCRdb, not the original authors, processed these V and J calls. Within this sample are about 480,000 distinct CDR3 sequences, with 13% to 15% of them counted one time only. About 9.4% of the sample is in the top ten clones.

The clonotype comes from a woman aged 25 to 39 with Graves' ophthalmopathy. Donor details come from another sample of the same person, matched by shared clones. The chain links TRBV28 with TRBJ1-2; too little of a D gene remains to name it. The sequenced sample consisted of blood. At the DNA level, the sequence is TGTGCCAGCAGCAATTATGGCTACACCTCC. The translation is CASSNYGYTS.